This record concerns one TCR beta chain sequence. The antigen remains undetermined. This sample is drawn from a study of cytomegalovirus exposure and HLA in healthy donors. Regarding the study as a whole: One cluster of highly shared sequence variants probably arose as a sequencing artifact. There were 150 to 200 TCR beta chains listed as cytomegalovirus-associated. Productive rates of about 87% or about 30% were seen for most TCR beta V segments in an earlier analysis.

The V gene's germline CDR1 is ENHRY and CDR2 SYGVKD. The ends were cut back, 3 bases at V and 5 bases at J, with 10 bases in the middle. This CDR3 contains 13 residues. The primer mix had 60 Vbeta and 13 Jbeta primers. Profiling relied on immunoSEQ multiplex PCR, and the TCRdb table lists in-frame clones only, not all of them. The repertoire includes approximately 99,000 clones, roughly three quarters of them detected once, and 2.5% to 3.5% sits in the top ten. The sequenced sample was PBMCs. This sequence joins TRBV10-3 and TRBJ2-5; TRBD2 is a possible D gene (6 bases). This receptor was obtained from a male donor in good health and CMV-seropositive. The CDR3, as DNA: TGTGCCATCAGTGAATCAAGCGGGGAGACCCAGTACTTC. This encodes CAISESSGETQYF.